One and the same sample provided the 2 T cell receptor beta chains below, sequenced in a study of T-cell reconstitution after alpha-beta-depleted transplantation in children. Construction of the TCRbeta library involved unique molecular identifiers. In TCRdb, the PCR reads were re-called with MiXCR into one record per CDR3 protein. The table shows about 100,000 distinct CDR3 sequences, with approximately 6.6% occurring only once. The sample in question was PBMCs, mostly from graft donor cells, obtained 360 days after TCRalphabeta/CD19-depleted stem cell transplant. The source is a male patient between 2 and 15 years old who had a stem cell transplant for acute lymphoblastic leukemia, so the T cells may come from the graft donor.

The chain joins TRBV28 to TRBJ1-1, with 10 bases identical to TRBD1. The length of the CDR3 is 16 residues. Germline lookup yields CDR1 MDHEN and CDR2 SYDVKM. The junction had 12 bases not matched to a gene; V was cut back by 5 bases and J by 6 bases. The CDR3 reads CASSPFMSDRGPEAFF. For the CDR3, the DNA is TGTGCCAGCAGTCCCTTTATGAGCGACAGGGGGCCTGAAGCTTTCTTT.

Many counts were recorded for this clonotype. Written as DNA, the CDR3 is TGTGCCAGCACCGAGGAGGAAAGAGGGAGCCATGAGCAGTTCTTC. It is translated as CASTEEERGSHEQFF. This sequence joins TRBV12-3 or TRBV12-4 and TRBJ2-1; possible D gene TRBD2, 5 bases. The CDR3 consists of 15 residues. With 7 bases removed from V and 8 bases from J, the gap between germline ends came to 21 bases.